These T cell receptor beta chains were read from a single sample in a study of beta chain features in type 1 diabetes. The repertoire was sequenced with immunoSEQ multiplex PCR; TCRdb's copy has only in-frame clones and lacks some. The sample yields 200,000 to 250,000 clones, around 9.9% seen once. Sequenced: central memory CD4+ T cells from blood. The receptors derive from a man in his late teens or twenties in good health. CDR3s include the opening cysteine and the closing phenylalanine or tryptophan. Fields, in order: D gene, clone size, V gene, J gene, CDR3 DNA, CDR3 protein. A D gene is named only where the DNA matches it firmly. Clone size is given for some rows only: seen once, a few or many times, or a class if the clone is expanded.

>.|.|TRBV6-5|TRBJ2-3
TGTGCCAGCAGTTACGGCCGGGAATGGAGAGATACGCAGTATTTT
CASSYGREWRDTQYF
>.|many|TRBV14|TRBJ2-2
TGTGCCAGCAGCACAGGTTTTTATACCGGGGAGCTGTTTTTT
CASSTGFYTGELFF
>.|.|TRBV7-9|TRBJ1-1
TGTGCCAGCAGCTTAGCGCTTAGCACTGAAGCTTTCTTT
CASSLALSTEAFF
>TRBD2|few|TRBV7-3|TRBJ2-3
TGTGCCAGCAGCTTAACCGGGGGGAGCACAGATACGCAGTATTTT
CASSLTGGSTDTQYF
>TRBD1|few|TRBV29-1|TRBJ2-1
TGCAGCGCTTCACGGGACAGCTCCTACAATGAGCAGTTCTTC
CSASRDSSYNEQFF
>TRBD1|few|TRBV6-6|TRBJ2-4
TGTGCCAGCATCGACAGGGGAGTTGAAAACATTCAGTACTTC
CASIDRGVENIQYF
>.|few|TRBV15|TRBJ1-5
TGTGCCACCAGCAGAGATTCCAGGGGGCCCCAGCATTTT
CATSRDSRGPQHF
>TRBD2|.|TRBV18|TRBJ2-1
TGTGCCAGCTCGTCTAGCGGGGGAGCTTACAATGAGCAGTTCTTC
CASSSSGGAYNEQFF
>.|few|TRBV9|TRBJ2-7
TGTGCCAGCAGCGTAGATGGCAGGGCCTTATCCTACGAGCAGTACTTC
CASSVDGRALSYEQYF
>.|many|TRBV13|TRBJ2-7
TGTGCCAGCAGCTTAGGAGGTTTGAGGGGACTCTCCTACGAGCAGTACTTC
CASSLGGLRGLSYEQYF
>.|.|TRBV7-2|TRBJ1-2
TGTGCCAGCAGCTTAGCACAGATAGGCTACACCTTC
CASSLAQIGYTF
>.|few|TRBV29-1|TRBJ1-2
TGCAGCGCGGAAGAGGGGTCTAACTATGGCTACACCTTC
CSAEEGSNYGYTF
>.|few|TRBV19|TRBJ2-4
TGTGCCAGTAGTATGTCGGCCAGCGCCAAAAACATTCAGTACTTC
CASSMSASAKNIQYF
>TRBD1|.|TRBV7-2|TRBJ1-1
TGTGCCAGCAGCTTCTGGACAGGTGGCGCTGAAGCTTTCTTT
CASSFWTGGAEAFF
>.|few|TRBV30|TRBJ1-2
TGTGCCTGGAGTGTATCTGCGGCCGGCTATGGCTACACCTTC
CAWSVSAAGYGYTF
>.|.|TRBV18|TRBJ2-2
TGTGCCAGCTCACCGACAGACGGGAACACCGGGGAGCTGTTTTTT
CASSPTDGNTGELFF
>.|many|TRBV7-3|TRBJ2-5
TGTGCCAGCAGCTTAGTTCCGGGAGTACAAGAGACCCAGTACTTC
CASSLVPGVQETQYF
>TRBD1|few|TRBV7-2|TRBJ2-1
TGTGCCAGCAGCCCCGACAGGGGGGCATACAATGAGCAGTTCTTC
CASSPDRGAYNEQFF
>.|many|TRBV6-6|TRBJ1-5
TGTGCCAGCAGTGACATGACCTGGAATCAGCCCCAGCATTTT
CASSDMTWNQPQHF
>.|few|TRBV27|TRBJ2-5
TGTGCCAGCAGTCCTCTCCGACCTGGGGTGGAGACCCAGTACTTC
CASSPLRPGVETQYF
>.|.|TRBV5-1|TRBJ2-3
TGCGCCAGCAGCATCCAAGGGGGAGGGATGGATACGCAGTATTTT
CASSIQGGGMDTQYF
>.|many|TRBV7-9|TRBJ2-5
TGTGCCAGCAGCTGGGGGACTTCCCAAGAGACCCAGTACTTC
CASSWGTSQETQYF
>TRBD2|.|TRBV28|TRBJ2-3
TGTGCCAGCAGCTCCCCGGCGGGAGCCAAAGATACGCAGTATTTT
CASSSPAGAKDTQYF
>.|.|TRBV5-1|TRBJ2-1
TGCGCCAGCAGCTTGTCATCCCCTAGCGCTAACCTAGGGAATGAGCAGTTCTTC
CASSLSSPSANLGNEQFF
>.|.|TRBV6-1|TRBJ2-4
TGTGCCAGTCAGTCGTCGGGAGCCAAAAACATTCAGTACTTC
CASQSSGAKNIQYF
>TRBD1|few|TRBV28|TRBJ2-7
TGTGCCAGCAGTTCAGGGGGCCGCAACGAGCAGTACTTC
CASSSGGRNEQYF
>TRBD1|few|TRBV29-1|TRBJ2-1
TGCAGCGTTGAACCGGGACAGGTCTACAATGAGCAGTTCTTC
CSVEPGQVYNEQFF
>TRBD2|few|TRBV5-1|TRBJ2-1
TGCGCCAGCGGCAAGACTAGCGGGAGGTCAAATGAGCAGTTCTTC
CASGKTSGRSNEQFF
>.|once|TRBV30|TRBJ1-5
TGTGCCTGGAGTGGGGGGGACTACAATCAGCCCCAGCATTTT
CAWSGGDYNQPQHF
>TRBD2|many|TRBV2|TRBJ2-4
TGTGCCAGCAGTGCCGAAGCGGGAGGTGGGAACATTCAGTACTTC
CASSAEAGGGNIQYF
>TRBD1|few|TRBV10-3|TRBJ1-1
TGTGCCATCACTCCCGACAGGGGTGGCACTGAAGCTTTCTTT
CAITPDRGGTEAFF
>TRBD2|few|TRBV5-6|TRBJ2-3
TGTGCCAGCAGCCCTGGACTAGCTTGGGACACAGATACGCAGTATTTT
CASSPGLAWDTDTQYF
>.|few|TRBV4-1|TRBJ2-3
TGCGCCAGCAGCCAAGAGTGGGGGTTGGGAACAGATACGCAGTATTTT
CASSQEWGLGTDTQYF
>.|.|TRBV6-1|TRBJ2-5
TGTGCCAGCAAAGAGCTTTGGGACCTAACGGAGACCCAGTACTTC
CASKELWDLTETQYF
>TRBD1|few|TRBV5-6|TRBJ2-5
TGTGCCAGCAGCTATCGGCCCCGGACAGGAGCCTCCCAAGAGACCCAGTACTTC
CASSYRPRTGASQETQYF
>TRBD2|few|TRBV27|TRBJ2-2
TGTGCCAGCAGTTTCCAATCGGGAGGTCTACGGACCGGGGAGCTGTTTTTT
CASSFQSGGLRTGELFF
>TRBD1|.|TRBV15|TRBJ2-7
TGTGCCACCAGCAGAACAGGGGGCAGCGAGCAGTACTTC
CATSRTGGSEQYF
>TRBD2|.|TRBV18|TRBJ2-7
TGTGCCAGCTCCCCGCTAGCGGGATCCCACGAGCAGTACTTC
CASSPLAGSHEQYF
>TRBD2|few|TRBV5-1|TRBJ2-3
TGCGCCAGCAGCCTCGGACTAGCGGGAGCCCCAGATACGCAGTATTTT
CASSLGLAGAPDTQYF
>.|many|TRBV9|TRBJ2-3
TGTGCCAGCAGCTACGGACTAAACACAGATACGCAGTATTTT
CASSYGLNTDTQYF
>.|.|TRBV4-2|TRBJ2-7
TGTGCCAGCAGCCAGGGTCTGATAGGGTACGAGCAGTACTTC
CASSQGLIGYEQYF
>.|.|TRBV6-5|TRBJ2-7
TGTGCCAGCAGTTACAGACGCGAGTCCTACGAGCAGTACTTC
CASSYRRESYEQYF
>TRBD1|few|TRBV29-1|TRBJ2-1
TGCAGCGTGGCCCGACAGGGGTTCGGCAATGAGCAGTTCTTC
CSVARQGFGNEQFF
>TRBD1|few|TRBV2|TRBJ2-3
TGTGCCAGCGGGCAGACAGGGAGTTCAGATACGCAGTATTTT
CASGQTGSSDTQYF
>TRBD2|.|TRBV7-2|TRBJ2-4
TGTGCCAGCAGCTTAACGGGAGGGACGGCCAAAAACATTCAGTACTTC
CASSLTGGTAKNIQYF